This TCR beta chain was captured in a study of T-cell reconstitution after alpha-beta-depleted transplantation in children. This clonotype was counted at least ten times. The antigen remains undetermined. Unique molecular identifiers tagged the TCRbeta library. MiXCR was run by TCRdb on the PCR reads, yielding one entry per CDR3 protein. Of about 90,000 distinct CDR3 sequences in the sample, about 16% were seen once. Study outcomes and limitations: The origin of alpha-beta T cells about two months after transplant was reportedly several hundred expanded graft clones.

The germline gives CDR1 DFQATT, CDR2 SNEGSKA (reference sequence). The trim removed 1 base at V and 5 bases at J, leaving 5 bases unmatched. The CDR3 covers 14 residues. This TCR came from a male patient aged 2-10 years who had a stem cell transplant for acute lymphoblastic leukemia, so the T cells may come from the graft donor. The specimen comprised PBMCs, mostly from graft donor cells, sampled 180 days after TCRalphabeta/CD19-depleted stem cell transplant. The chain has TRBV20-1 and TRBJ2-5, with 9 bases identical to TRBD2. The CDR3 region is CSARGAGGRETQYF. For the CDR3, the DNA is TGCAGTGCTAGAGGAGCGGGGGGCCGGGAGACCCAGTACTTC.